The 18 T cell receptor beta chains listed next were all sequenced from one sample in a study of early stage breast cancer tumors. The assay was immunoSEQ multiplex PCR, and TCRdb's table has in-frame clones only and misses some. The data show tens of thousands of clones, around 80% seen once. Sequenced input: blood. The receptors shown here come from a person aged 55 to 69 with breast cancer.

The chain is built from TRBV10-3 and TRBJ2-1; 7 bases agree with TRBD2. Germline values: CDR1 ENHRY, CDR2 SYGVKD. The CDR3 covers 14 residues. The V segment lost 2 bases and the J segment 2 bases; nucleotides outside the gene matches: 0. This chain's CDR3 is CAISEGTTYNEQFF. The DNA of the CDR3 is TGTGCCATCAGTGAGGGGACTACCTACAATGAGCAGTTCTTC.

The rearrangement uses TRBV11-2 and TRBJ2-7, with D possibly called TRBD1 or TRBD2 (5 bases each). Germline V CDR1 and CDR2: SGHAT, FQNNGV. V was trimmed by 5 bases and J by 3 bases, leaving 8 bases between them. This CDR3 spans 12 amino acids. CDR3 nucleotides: TGTGCCAGCAGCCATGGGGGCTACGAGCAGTACTTC. It codes for CASSHGGYEQYF.

The chain is built from TRBV5-6 and TRBJ2-3, with unresolved D. The V end was cut by 0 bases, the J end by 5 bases, with 13 bases between. CDR1 is SGHDT, CDR2 YYEEEE, per germline. This CDR3 has 15 amino acids. CDR3 residues: CASSLAAPRGDTQYF. DNA for the CDR3: TGTGCCAGCAGCTTGGCGGCTCCAAGAGGAGATACGCAGTATTTT.

Only a few counts were recorded for this clone. The CDR3 DNA sequence: TGCGCCAGCAGCCAGCGGACCGAAAGCTCCTACGAGCAGTACTTC. It encodes CASSQRTESSYEQYF. This chain joins TRBV4-3 and TRBJ2-7; D is undetermined. Per germline, CDR1 LGHNA and CDR2 YSLEER. Trimming shortened V by 3 bases and J by 0 bases, and 12 bases separated the two germline ends. This CDR3 spans 15 amino acids.

V usage is TRBV28 and J usage is TRBJ2-1, with 9 positions matching TRBD2. Germline trimming cut 8 bases from V and 0 bases from J; bases unmatched to any gene: 11. Germline CDR1 MDHEN, CDR2 SYDVKM. This CDR3 has 17 residues. DNA for the CDR3: TGTGCCAGCGTATCGGCGGGAGGGGGTTTCTCCTACAATGAGCAGTTCTTC. Amino acid sequence: CASVSAGGGFSYNEQFF.

The chain carries TRBV19 and TRBJ1-1; no clear D gene. The V end was cut by 5 bases, the J end by 1 base, with 14 bases between. The CDR3 contains 15 residues. The germline gives CDR1 LNHDA, CDR2 SQIVND (reference sequence). CDR3 in DNA: TGTGCCAGTAGTCCTCGGAGGGTGGGGAACACTGAAGCTTTCTTT. Translating gives CASSPRRVGNTEAFF.

The chain links TRBV10-3 to TRBJ2-3; D possibly corresponds to TRBD2 (6 bases). This CDR3 has 16 amino acids. Germline V gene sequence: CDR1 ENHRY, CDR2 SYGVKD. V lost 6 bases and J 2 bases, leaving 18 bases between the germline ends. Here the CDR3 reads CAISEFSGLSTDTQYF. DNA for the CDR3: TGTGCCATCAGCGAATTTAGCGGACTGTCCACAGATACGCAGTATTTT.

J is TRBJ2-7 and V is TRBV27; 11 bases match TRBD2. Looked up from germline, CDR1 is MNHEY and CDR2 is SMNVEV (reference sequence). The V segment lost 3 bases and the J segment 3 bases; nucleotides outside the gene matches: 4. CDR3 length equals 15 residues. The CDR3 DNA follows: TGTGCCAGCAGTTTGGTAGCGGGAGGGCACTACGAGCAGTACTTC. Encoded protein: CASSLVAGGHYEQYF.

This sequence joins TRBV7-2 and TRBJ2-1; D possibly corresponds to TRBD2 (6 bases). V gave up 4 bases and J gave up 4 bases, with 17 bases separating them. The germline V gene has CDR1 SGHTA and CDR2 FQGNSA. This CDR3 has 16 residues. This CDR3 reads CASSSSRGGSYNEQFF. Written as DNA, the CDR3 is TGTGCCAGCAGCTCCTCGAGGGGAGGAAGTTACAATGAGCAGTTCTTC.

The genes are TRBV18 and TRBJ1-2, with D maybe TRBD1 (6 bases). The CDR3 sequence is 14 residues long. Per the germline V gene, CDR1 is KGHSH and CDR2 is LQKENI. The ends were cut back, 3 bases at V and 4 bases at J, with 12 bases in the middle. CDR3 nucleotide sequence: TGTGCCAGCTCACCCCCAGGGGAAAGCTATGGCTACACCTTC. Protein sequence: CASSPPGESYGYTF. Supplemented by reference TRBV18 and TRBJ1-2, the full variable domain reads NAGVMQNPRHLVRRRGQEARLRCSPMKGHSHVYWYRQLPEEGLKFMVYLQKENIIDESGMPKERFSAEFPKEGPSILRIQQVVRGDSAAYFCASSPPGESYGYTFGSGTRLTVV.

The chain carries TRBV11-2 and TRBJ1-4, with unresolved D. The CDR3 extends over 12 amino acids. Germline values: CDR1 SGHAT, CDR2 FQNNGV. The V and J ends lost 1 base and 7 bases respectively, with 4 bases between them. The CDR3 region has the DNA TGTGCCAGCAGCTTAGTGGGTGAAAAACTGTTTTTT. Residues: CASSLVGEKLFF. Supplemented by reference TRBV11-2 and TRBJ1-4, the full variable domain reads EAGVAQSPRYKIIEKRQSVAFWCNPISGHATLYWYQQILGQGPKLLIQFQNNGVVDDSQLPKDRFSAERLKGVDSTLKIQPAKLEDSAVYLCASSLVGEKLFFGSGTQLSVL.

V gene TRBV7-8 combines with J gene TRBJ1-1; D not resolved. V was clipped by 3 bases and J by 3 bases, with 8 bases between them. The CDR3 contains 13 residues. Per germline, CDR1 SGHVS and CDR2 FQNEAQ. Here the CDR3 reads CASSFGPDTEAFF. CDR3 coding DNA: TGTGCCAGCAGCTTTGGGCCGGACACTGAAGCTTTCTTT.

This clone was seen just once. V gene TRBV27 combines with J gene TRBJ2-3; 11 bases match TRBD2. The CDR3 is 15 residues long. V dropped 5 bases and J dropped 8; count of bases not matched to a gene: 9. Germline V gives CDR1 MNHEY, CDR2 SMNVEV (reference sequence). Here the CDR3 DNA reads TGTGCCAGCAGTCTTAGCGGGGGGGCCGGCGGTACGCAGTATTTT. Translating gives CASSLSGGAGGTQYF.

The CDR3 sequence is CASMVGFNQPQHF. DNA of the CDR3: TGTGCCAGCATGGTAGGATTCAATCAGCCCCAGCATTTT. The chain recombines TRBV28 with TRBJ1-5; D not resolved. The V gene lost 7 bases and the J gene lost 3 bases, with 10 bases spanning the gap. Germline CDR1 MDHEN, CDR2 SYDVKM. This CDR3 is built from 13 residues.

The V gene is TRBV27, the J gene TRBJ2-7, with D possibly being TRBD1 (5 bases). Germline V gene data show CDR1 as MNHEY and CDR2 as SMNVEV (reference sequence). V was trimmed by 6 bases and J by 1 base, leaving 13 bases between them. This CDR3 comprises 14 residues. The CDR3 coding sequence is TGTGCCAGCAGCCCATCGCGACAGTCCTACGAGCAGTACTTC. This gives the protein CASSPSRQSYEQYF.

The chain recombines TRBV11-2 with TRBJ2-7, with a tentative D call TRBD2 (5 bases). CDR3 size: 14 residues. The V and J ends lost 0 bases and 6 bases respectively, with 12 bases between them. Germline V gene sequence: CDR1 SGHAT, CDR2 FQNNGV. The CDR3 sequence is CASSLDGVRGEQYF. In DNA form, the CDR3 reads TGTGCCAGCAGCTTAGATGGAGTACGGGGCGAGCAGTACTTC.

The chain couples TRBV10-1 to TRBJ2-5; D is perhaps TRBD1 (6 bases). Germline V gives CDR1 WNHNN, CDR2 SYGVQD (reference sequence). This CDR3 comprises 14 residues. V shed 2 bases and J shed 4 bases, with 11 bases lying between them. The CDR3: CASSEVGAGETQYF. CDR3 sequence (DNA): TGCGCCAGCAGTGAGGTGGGGGCAGGAGAGACCCAGTACTTC.

The CDR3 region is CASSLEFRSTDTQYF. CDR3 DNA: TGCGCCAGCAGCTTGGAATTCAGAAGCACAGATACGCAGTATTTT. J is TRBJ2-3 and V is TRBV5-1; no clear D. The germline V gene has CDR1 SGHRS and CDR2 YFSETQ. Trimming stripped 0 bases from V and 0 bases from J, with 8 bases between. The CDR3 is 15 residues long. The complete variable domain, with remaining parts taken from reference TRBV5-1 and TRBJ2-3, reads KAGVTQTPRYLIKTRGQQVTLSCSPISGHRSVSWYQQTPGQGLQFLFEYFSETQRNKGNFPGRFSGRQFSNSRSEMNVSTLELGDSALYLCASSLEFRSTDTQYFGPGTRLTVL.